This T cell receptor (beta chain) was observed in a study of T-cell reconstitution after alpha-beta-depleted transplantation in children (dated by TCRdb to 2015 to 2016). At the level of the whole study: The study quantitatively tracked T-cell immune reconstitution after TCRalphabeta/CD19-depleted allogeneic hematopoietic cell transplantation in children using TCR repertoire profiling.

Results the study describes overall, beyond this receptor: Apparently early alphabetaT-cell count recovery about two months after transplant reportedly relied on only several hundred rapidly expanded clones derived from non-depleted graft cells. In some patients, the high TCRbeta diversity seen at day 60 was put down to recipient T cells and intrathymic progenitors that had survived conditioning. Over the following months the frequencies of hyperexpanded clones went down, and after one year T-cell counts and TCRbeta diversity were mostly credited to newly produced T cells.

The label giving this sample's treatment or condition can be read as: allogeneic hematopoietic cell transplantation with graft depleted of TCRalphabeta T cells and CD19 B cells. The children who served as transplant recipients had been given grafts of TCRalphabeta/CD19-depleted allogeneic hematopoietic cells. This clonotype was observed at least ten times. No cognate antigen has been identified for it. Base qualities are not provided; no much larger clone lies one nucleotide away. The library came from PCR. TCRdb records Illumina HiSeq 2500 as the sequencer. Molecular barcoding was employed in the preparation of TCR libraries, with unique molecular identifiers being used to normalize TCRbeta repertoire quantification. In TCRdb, the public reads were trimmed at Q25 with fastp and aligned with MiXCR, with productive beta chains retained. Every CDR3 protein is listed once, alongside the most common genes and DNA of its rows. Here the sample has 95,000 to 120,000 distinct CDR3 sequences; about 6.4% occur a single time. The ten largest clones take up 20% to 25% of the sample.

The clonotype comes from a male patient aged 2-9 years who had a stem cell transplant for acute lymphoblastic leukemia, so the T cells may come from the graft donor. The sample in question was PBMCs, mostly from graft donor cells, obtained 360 days after TCRalphabeta/CD19-depleted stem cell transplant.

The CDR3 protein is CATGHYEQYF. The bases are TGTGCCACGGGGCACTACGAGCAGTACTTC. Recombination linked TRBV28 to TRBJ2-7, with the D gene possibly TRBD1 or TRBD2, each one fitting 5 bases. V is cut by 10 bases and J by 3 bases, and the space between the germline ends is 7 bases. CDR1 and CDR2 are drawn from the germline V gene: MDHEN, SYDVKM. Including the terminal cysteine and phenylalanine, the CDR3 comprises 10 residues. Here the CDR3 DNA is all that survives: 30 bases in frame from base 1. This CDR3, with the reference TRBV28 and TRBJ2-7 proteins standing in past its ends, gives the full variable domain DVKVTQSSRYLVKRTGEKVFLECVQDMDHENMFWYRQDPGLGLRLIYFSYDVKMKEKGDIPEGYSVSREKKERFSLILESASTNQTSMYLCATGHYEQYFGPGTRLTVT.